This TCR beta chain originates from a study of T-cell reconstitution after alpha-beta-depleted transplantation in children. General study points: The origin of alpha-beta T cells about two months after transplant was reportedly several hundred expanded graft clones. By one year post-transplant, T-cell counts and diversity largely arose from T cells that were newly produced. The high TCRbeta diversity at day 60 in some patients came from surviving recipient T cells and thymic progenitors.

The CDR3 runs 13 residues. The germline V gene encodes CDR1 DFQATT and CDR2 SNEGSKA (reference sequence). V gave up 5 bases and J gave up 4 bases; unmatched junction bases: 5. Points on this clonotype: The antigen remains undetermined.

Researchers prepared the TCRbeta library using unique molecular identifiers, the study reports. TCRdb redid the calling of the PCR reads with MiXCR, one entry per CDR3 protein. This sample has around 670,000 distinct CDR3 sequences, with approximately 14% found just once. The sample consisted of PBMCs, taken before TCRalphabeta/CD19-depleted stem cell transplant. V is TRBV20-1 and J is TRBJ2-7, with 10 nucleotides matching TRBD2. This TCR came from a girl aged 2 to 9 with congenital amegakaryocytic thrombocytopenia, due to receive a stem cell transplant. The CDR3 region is CSALGLAAYEQYF. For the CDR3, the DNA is TGCAGTGCTCTCGGACTAGCGGCTTACGAGCAGTACTTC.